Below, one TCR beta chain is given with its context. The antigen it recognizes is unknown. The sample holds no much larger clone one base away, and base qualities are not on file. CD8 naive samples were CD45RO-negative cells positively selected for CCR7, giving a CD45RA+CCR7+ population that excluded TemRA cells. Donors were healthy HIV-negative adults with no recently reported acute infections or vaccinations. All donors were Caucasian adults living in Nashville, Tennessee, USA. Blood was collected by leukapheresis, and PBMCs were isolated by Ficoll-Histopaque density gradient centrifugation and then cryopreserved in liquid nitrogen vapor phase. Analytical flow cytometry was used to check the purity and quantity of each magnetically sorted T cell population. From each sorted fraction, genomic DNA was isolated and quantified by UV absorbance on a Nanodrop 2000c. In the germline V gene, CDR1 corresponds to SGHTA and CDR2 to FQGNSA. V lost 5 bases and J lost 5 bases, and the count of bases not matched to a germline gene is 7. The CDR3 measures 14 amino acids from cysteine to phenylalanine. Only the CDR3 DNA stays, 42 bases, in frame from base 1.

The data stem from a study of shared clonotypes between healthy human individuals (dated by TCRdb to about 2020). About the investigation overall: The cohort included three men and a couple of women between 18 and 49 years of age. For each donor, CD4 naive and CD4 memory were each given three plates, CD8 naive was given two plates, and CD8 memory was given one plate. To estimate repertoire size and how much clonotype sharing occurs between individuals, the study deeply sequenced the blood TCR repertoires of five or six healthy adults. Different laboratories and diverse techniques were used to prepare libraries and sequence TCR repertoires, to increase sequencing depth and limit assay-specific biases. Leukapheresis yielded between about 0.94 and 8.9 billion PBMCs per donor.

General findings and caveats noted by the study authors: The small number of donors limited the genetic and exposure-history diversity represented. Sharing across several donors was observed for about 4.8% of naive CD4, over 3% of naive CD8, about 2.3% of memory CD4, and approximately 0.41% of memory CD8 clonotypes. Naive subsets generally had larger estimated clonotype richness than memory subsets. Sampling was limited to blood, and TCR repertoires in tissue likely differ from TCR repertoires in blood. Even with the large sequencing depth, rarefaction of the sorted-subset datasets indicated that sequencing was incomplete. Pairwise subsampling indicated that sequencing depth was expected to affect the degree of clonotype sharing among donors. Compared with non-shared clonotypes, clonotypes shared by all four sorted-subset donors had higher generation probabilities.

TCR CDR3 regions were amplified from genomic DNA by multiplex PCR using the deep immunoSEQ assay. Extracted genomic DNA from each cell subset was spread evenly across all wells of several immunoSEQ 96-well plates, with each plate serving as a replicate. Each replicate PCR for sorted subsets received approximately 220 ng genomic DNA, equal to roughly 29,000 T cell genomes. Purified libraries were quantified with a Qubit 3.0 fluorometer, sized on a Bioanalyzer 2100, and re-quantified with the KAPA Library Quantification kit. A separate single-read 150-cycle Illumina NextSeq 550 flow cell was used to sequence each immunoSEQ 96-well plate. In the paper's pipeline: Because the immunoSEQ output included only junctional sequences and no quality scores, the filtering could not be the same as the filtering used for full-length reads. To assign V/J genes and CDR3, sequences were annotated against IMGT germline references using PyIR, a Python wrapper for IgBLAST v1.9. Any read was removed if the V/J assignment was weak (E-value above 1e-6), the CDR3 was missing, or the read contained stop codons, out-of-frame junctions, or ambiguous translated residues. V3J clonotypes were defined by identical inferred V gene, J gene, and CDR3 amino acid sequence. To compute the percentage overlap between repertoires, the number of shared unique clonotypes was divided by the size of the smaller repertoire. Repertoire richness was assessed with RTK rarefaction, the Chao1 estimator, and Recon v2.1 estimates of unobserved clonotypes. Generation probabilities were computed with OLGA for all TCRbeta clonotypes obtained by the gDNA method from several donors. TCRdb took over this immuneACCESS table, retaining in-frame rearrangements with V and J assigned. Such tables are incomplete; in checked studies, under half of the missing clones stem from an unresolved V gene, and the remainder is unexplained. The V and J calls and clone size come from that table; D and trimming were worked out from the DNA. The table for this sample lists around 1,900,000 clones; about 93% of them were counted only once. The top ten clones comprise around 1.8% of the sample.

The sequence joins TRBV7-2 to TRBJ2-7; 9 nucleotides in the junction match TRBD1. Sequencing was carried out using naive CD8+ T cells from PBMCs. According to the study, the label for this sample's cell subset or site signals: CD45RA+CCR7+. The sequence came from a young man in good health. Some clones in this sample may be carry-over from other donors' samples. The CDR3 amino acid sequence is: CASSHRDRVNEQYF. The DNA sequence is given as TGTGCCAGCAGCCACCGGGACAGGGTCAACGAGCAGTACTTC.